The 3 T cell receptor beta chains below come from one sample, sequenced in a study of tumor-infiltrating lymphocytes in primary liver carcinoma. It was from about 21-30 mg of unsorted bulk tissue that RNA and DNA were co-extracted. The researchers produced TCR beta cDNA from roughly 500 ng total RNA with a constant-region primer. Library construction for TCR beta comprised three nested multiplex PCR rounds performed with slightly modified ARM-PCR. The opening two PCR rounds, approximately 10 cycles each, paired TRBV1-TRBV30 forward primers with a C-beta reverse primer. TCRdb reanalysed the multiplex PCR reads using MiXCR and keeps one entry per CDR3 protein. The data show 90,000 to 150,000 distinct CDR3 sequences, about two thirds seen once. Specimen: tumor-adjacent normal liver tissue. Source of these receptors: a woman aged 55-69 years with primary liver carcinoma and hepatitis B virus infection.

The chain employs TRBV6-5 and TRBJ2-7; 7 positions agree with TRBD1. This CDR3 comprises 14 residues. Trimming cost V 9 bases and J 5 bases; bases outside gene matches: 13. The germline V gene encodes CDR1 MNHEY and CDR2 SVGAGI. Written as DNA, the CDR3 is TGTGCCAGTCTTCAGAGACAGGGTTCGAACGAGCAGTACTTC. It yields the protein CASLQRQGSNEQYF.

The chain links TRBV30 to TRBJ2-3; 13 nucleotides align to TRBD2. The V and J ends lost 2 bases and 6 bases, in that order; junction bases with no gene match: 8. The length of the CDR3 is 16 residues. The germline CDR1 and CDR2 sequences are GTSNPN and SVGIG (reference sequence). The CDR3 reads CAWSQGGTSGIDTQYF. CDR3 nucleotide sequence: TGTGCCTGGAGTCAAGGGGGGACTAGCGGGATTGATACGCAGTATTTT. The full variable domain, in which reference TRBV30 and TRBJ2-3 provide the parts outside the CDR3, is SQTIHQWPATLVQPVGSPLSLECTVEGTSNPNLYWYRQAAGRGLQLLFYSVGIGQISSEVPQNLSASRPQDRQFILSSKKLLLSDSGFYLCAWSQGGTSGIDTQYFGPGTRLTVL.

A word on this clonotype: Its ends do not fully match the called genes, so a read error is possible. V gene TRBV12-3 or TRBV12-4 combines with J gene TRBJ2-7; 12 bases match TRBD2. The CDR3 totals 14 residues. CDR3 in DNA: TGTGTCAGCAGCCGGACTAGCGGGATTGGCAAGGAGTACTTC. This encodes CVSSRTSGIGKEYF.